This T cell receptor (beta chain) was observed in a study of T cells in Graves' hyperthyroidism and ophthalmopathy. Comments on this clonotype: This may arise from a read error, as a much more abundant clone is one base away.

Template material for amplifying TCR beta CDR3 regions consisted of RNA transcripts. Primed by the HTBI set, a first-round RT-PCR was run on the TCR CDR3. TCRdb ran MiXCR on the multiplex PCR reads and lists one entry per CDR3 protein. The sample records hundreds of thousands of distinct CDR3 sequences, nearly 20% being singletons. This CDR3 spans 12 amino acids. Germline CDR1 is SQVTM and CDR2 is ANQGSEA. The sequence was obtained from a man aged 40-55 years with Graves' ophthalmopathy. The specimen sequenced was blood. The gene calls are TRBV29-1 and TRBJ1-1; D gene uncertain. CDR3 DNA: TGCAACGTTGAATATGCCACAGATGAAGCTTTCTTT. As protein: CNVEYATDEAFF.